The T cell receptor beta chain under discussion was sequenced for a study of blood T cell repertoires in COVID-19. Study details: Sites in the United States, Italy and Spain provided acute and convalescent COVID-19 samples.

V shed 5 bases and J shed 3 bases, with 17 bases lying between them. The CDR3 consists of 15 residues. Germline V gene lookup returns CDR1 SGHTA and CDR2 FQGNSA. Study processing details: Amplification of reference gene primers provided the estimated nucleated cell counts. Sequencing used immunoSEQ multiplex PCR; TCRdb keeps in-frame clones, though not all of them. Clonal size and the V and J genes are those of that table, whereas D and trimming came from the DNA. The repertoire includes around 260,000 clones, less than 90% of them detected once, and approximately 3.8% sits in the top ten. This clonotype was obtained from a man aged 55 to 70 who had recovered from COVID-19. The V gene is TRBV7-2, the J gene TRBJ2-7; D call uncertain. Input material: peripheral blood. Here the CDR3 reads CASSRLLVIGYEQYF. The DNA for the CDR3 is TGTGCCAGCAGCCGTCTCTTAGTAATCGGCTACGAGCAGTACTTC.